This note documents a single T cell receptor beta chain sequence. The target of this receptor is not known. Per-base quality was not reported, and no clone a single base away is much larger than it. V is cut by 6 bases and J by 8 bases, and the space between the germline ends is 8 bases. Reading from cysteine to phenylalanine, the CDR3 counts 9 amino acids. The only DNA kept is the CDR3, 27 bases in frame from the first base. CDR1 and CDR2 are drawn from the germline V gene (reference sequence): DFQATT, SNEGSKA. To isolate intraepithelial and lamina propria lymphocytes from graft specimens, dithiothreitol, EDTA incubations and collagenase D digestion were used. Bulk TCR-beta sequencing was performed on serial intestinal graft biopsy specimens collected as late as 600 days after transplant. The sample is drawn from a study of graft-versus-host responses after intestinal transplantation (dated by TCRdb to the early 2020s). Background for the entire study: The transplants that recipients received were multivisceral, liver-intestinal, or isolated intestinal. Rather than being sequenced by the commercial service, samples from a few later patients were sequenced in-house on an Illumina MiSeq and processed with MiXCR. A peak of at least 4% donor T cells among recipient peripheral blood mononuclear cells was the definition used for donor T cell macrochimerism. After intestinal transplantation, graft-versus-host and host-versus-graft alloreactive T cell clones were followed in the graft, circulation and bone marrow using bulk TCR-beta CDR3 sequencing. To identify alloreactive clones, pre-transplant mixed lymphocyte reaction products were sequenced and compared with unstimulated pre-transplant donor and recipient T cells. Of the roughly 25 intestinal transplant recipients enrolled in the cohort, one of whom was a retransplant, a few patients without pretransplant specimens were excluded. Every recipient was given anti-thymocyte globulin induction, then maintenance tacrolimus and steroids for roughly 3 years.

The library was made by the immunoSEQ multiplex PCR assay. For most patients, genomic DNA was subjected to high-throughput TCR-beta CDR3 sequencing by Adaptive Biotechnologies. The study's own analysis went as follows. Adaptive's ImmunoSEQ software was the source of the TCR sequencing data for over 15 patients, while a few other patients were processed with MiXCR and VDJtools. CDR3 nucleotide sequences shared by donor and recipient were removed because the origin of these sequences could not be assigned. To count as alloreactive, a clone needed at least 2-fold expansion over unstimulated cells and a minimum CFSE-low frequency of 0.002% (template counts) or 0.001% (read counts). A clone was considered mappable if detected in the sequenced pre-transplant spleen, lymph node, or MLR CFSE-low populations of the donor or recipient. Cumulative frequency of alloreactive clones was calculated as a percentage of all sequences weighted by copy number. This is the immuneACCESS table as TCRdb keeps it, with only in-frame sequences that have V and J called. A part of the clones is gone; compared with another copy, unresolved V genes explain less than half, and the rest is unexplained. That table gives V, J and clone size, and the DNA gave D and trimming. Within this sample are fewer than 20,000 clones, with 75% to 85% of them counted one time only. The top ten clones comprise around a sixth of the sample.

Points the paper makes about the study in general: Early after transplant, peak levels of circulating GvH clones were associated with declines in HvG clones. High GvH to HvG T cell clonal ratios were observed in the allografts of patients with donor T cell macrochimerism. GvH clones turned up in recipient bone marrow, with some appearing earlier in ileal mucosa or blood, a pattern consistent with an intestinal mucosal origin. The relatively low number and heterogeneity of intestinal transplant patients limited the conclusions.

The chain was built from TRBV20-1 and TRBJ2-7; TRBD2 is a weak D gene call, 6 bases matching. This sequence was found in a human patient who received an intestinal transplant, so some T cells may come from the graft donor. Sequencing was performed on ileum tissue, taken 104 days after intestinal transplant. The nucleotide sequence reads as follows: TGCAGTGCCCGGGAGCAGCAGTACTTC. Its coded protein is CSAREQQYF.